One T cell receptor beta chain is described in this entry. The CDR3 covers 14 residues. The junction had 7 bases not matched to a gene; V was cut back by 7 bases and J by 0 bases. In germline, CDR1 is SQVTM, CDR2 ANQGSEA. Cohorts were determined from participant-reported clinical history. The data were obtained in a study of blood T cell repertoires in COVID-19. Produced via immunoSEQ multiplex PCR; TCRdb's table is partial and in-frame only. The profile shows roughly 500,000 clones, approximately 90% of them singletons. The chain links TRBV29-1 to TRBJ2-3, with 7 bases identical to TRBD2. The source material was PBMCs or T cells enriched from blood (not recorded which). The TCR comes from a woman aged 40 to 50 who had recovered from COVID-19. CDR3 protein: CSGGLVRSTDTQYF. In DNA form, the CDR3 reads TGCAGCGGTGGACTAGTTCGAAGCACAGATACGCAGTATTTT.